This TCR beta chain was sequenced during a study of OX40 agonist ivuxolimab in advanced cancers. Background on the whole study: The costimulatory receptor OX40 (CD134) was targeted by ivuxolimab, a fully human IgG2 agonistic monoclonal antibody. Intravenous ivuxolimab was administered to patients every 2 weeks at six dose levels: 0.01, 0.1, 0.3, 1.5, 3 and 10 mg/kg. Of the roughly 52 dose-escalation patients, hepatocellular carcinoma was present in around 19, melanoma in around 15, renal cell carcinoma in 9 and head and neck cancer in 9. In the dose-escalation cohort, 82.7% of patients were male, and the mean age was approximately 64 years, with a range of roughly 23 to 85. Prior anti-PD-1, anti-PD-L1 or anti-CTLA-4 therapy was permitted, and approximately 42% of dose-escalation patients had received checkpoint inhibitors. Partial responses occurred in three dose-escalation patients, of whom one had hepatocellular carcinoma and two had cutaneous melanoma. Peripheral TCRbeta sequencing aimed to test whether ivuxolimab altered TCR sequence diversity and caused clonal T-cell expansion. The paper covers the monotherapy dose-escalation part of the phase I ivuxolimab trial, which included N ≈ 57 patients.

On the study overall, not on this receptor specifically: At doses from 0.1 to 3.0 mg/kg, clonal expansion was seen in both CD4+ and CD8+ blood T cells between baseline and week 6. In the 0.1-3.0 mg/kg groups, partial responders had among the lowest normalized peripheral clonal expansion, particularly in CD8+ T cells. After ivuxolimab, expanded clones were on average more numerous among CD8+ T cells than among CD4+ T cells. The antigen specificity of the clonally expanded peripheral T cells was not determined. Low levels of normalized T-cell clonal expansion were also seen in some nonresponding patients.

Genomic DNA was extracted from sorted cells for sequencing of the TCRbeta CDR3 region. The immunoSEQ Assay was used to sequence the TCRbeta CDR3 regions. The table comes from immuneACCESS by way of TCRdb, which keeps in-frame sequences with V and J called. Part of the clones is missing from these tables; in studies checked, under half for an unresolved V gene and the rest for unknown reasons. For this sample there are tens of thousands of clones; more than 85% appear just once. Of the sample, around 1.2% is held by the ten largest clones. The trial excluded patients who had a history of autoimmune disease or were on systemic immunosuppression. Peripheral blood for TCR sequencing was collected from all dose cohorts at baseline, on cycle 4 day 1, and on cycle 7 day 1. Samples were obtained from an open-label, multicenter, first-in-human phase I dose-escalation trial of ivuxolimab. Adults with locally advanced or metastatic head and neck squamous cell, hepatocellular, melanoma or renal cell carcinoma were enrolled in the trial. Before TCR sequencing, CD4+ T cells and CD8+ T cells from peripheral blood were sorted into separate populations.

The cysteine opens and the phenylalanine closes a CDR3 of 13 amino acids. Left in the record is the CDR3 DNA by itself, 39 bases read in frame from the first base. CDR1 and CDR2 are read off the germline V gene as KGHSH and LQKENI. The junction shows trimming of 6 bases on V and 3 bases on J, plus 12 bases between the germline ends. Of note for this clone: The clone's antigen remains unknown. No much larger clone is present one base from it, and per-base qualities are unavailable.

Sequences were derived from CD4+ or CD8+ T cells sorted from blood, sampled in a trial of the OX40 agonist ivuxolimab. The sequence was obtained from an adult with an advanced solid tumor such as melanoma, head and neck, liver or kidney cancer. This chain joins TRBV18 to TRBJ2-7, with no reliable assignment of the D segment. For the CDR3, the sequence is CASSPSPFYEQYF. The DNA is as follows: TGTGCCAGCTCGCCCAGTCCATTCTACGAGCAGTACTTC.